A selection of T cell receptor beta chains follows, all from one sample in a study of blood T cell repertoires in COVID-19. Profiling relied on immunoSEQ multiplex PCR, and the TCRdb table lists in-frame clones only, not all of them. The profile shows about 170,000 clones, approximately 91% of them singletons. The sequencing input was PBMCs or T cells enriched from blood (not recorded which). These receptors were taken from a woman aged 18 to 35 who had recovered from COVID-19. CDR3s include the opening cysteine and the closing phenylalanine or tryptophan. D genes are given only for firm matches. Clone size is not always given. Where it is, it says once, few, many or a class for expanded clones.

TRBV29-1,NA,TRBJ2-2,NA,TGCAGCGTTGATTCCCAGAACACCGGGGAGCTGTTTTTT,CSVDSQNTGELFF
TRBV15,TRBD2,TRBJ2-7,NA,TGTGCCACCAGCAGAGCCCGTAGCGGGAGCTACAACGAGCAGTACTTC,CATSRARSGSYNEQYF
TRBV5-1,TRBD1,TRBJ1-1,NA,TGCGCCAGCAGCTCACAGGGGGCGCGGACTGAAGCTTTCTTT,CASSSQGARTEAFF
TRBV7-3,TRBD2,TRBJ2-1,NA,TGTGCCAGCAGCTTAACGGGGACTAGCGGGATTTCCTACAATGAGCAGTTCTTC,CASSLTGTSGISYNEQFF
TRBV5-1,NA,TRBJ2-3,NA,TGCGCCAGCAGCCAGACAGCAAGCACAGATACGCAGTATTTT,CASSQTASTDTQYF
TRBV19,TRBD1,TRBJ1-6,NA,TGTGCCAGTAGCTACGACAGGGGGCGTAATTCACCCCTCCACTTT,CASSYDRGRNSPLHF
TRBV6-5,NA,TRBJ1-4,NA,TGTGCCAGCAGGGTAGAAGGGGGAAGTGAAAAACTGTTTTTT,CASRVEGGSEKLFF
TRBV28,NA,TRBJ2-1,NA,TGTGCCAGCAGTTCGCGGGATTTCGGGCGTTGGGATGAGCAGTTCTTC,CASSSRDFGRWDEQFF
TRBV5-6,TRBD2,TRBJ2-1,once,TGTGCCAGCAGCTTCAGTTCTTCTAAGCGGGAGTCTGAGCAGTTCTTC,CASSFSSSKRESEQFF
TRBV3-1/TRBV3-2,TRBD1,TRBJ2-1,NA,TGTGCCAGCAGCCTATACGGGAGACAGGGGAACAATGAGCAGTTCTTC,CASSLYGRQGNNEQFF
TRBV21-1,NA,TRBJ2-1,NA,TGTGCCAGCAGCAGACTAGCGGGAGGGCACAATGAGCAGTTCTTC,CASSRLAGGHNEQFF
TRBV4-1,NA,TRBJ2-1,NA,TGCGCCAGCAGCCACAACTACAATGAGCAGTTCTTC,CASSHNYNEQFF
TRBV15,TRBD1,TRBJ2-7,NA,TGTGCCACCAGCAAACAGGACAGGGTCGACGAGCAGTACTTC,CATSKQDRVDEQYF
TRBV7-9,TRBD1,TRBJ2-5,NA,TGTGCCAGCACCCTGCTTGGGACAGGGGAGGTGAAGAGGCAAGAGACCCAGTACTTC,CASTLLGTGEVKRQETQYF
TRBV4-1,NA,TRBJ2-5,NA,TGCGCCAGCAGCCTACTAGGGGGAGAGACCCAGTACTTC,CASSLLGGETQYF
TRBV7-8,NA,TRBJ2-2,NA,TGTGCCAGCAGCTTAGTATCAGGGTTCCTCGCCGGGGAGCTGTTTTTT,CASSLVSGFLAGELFF
TRBV6-4,TRBD2,TRBJ2-7,NA,TGTGCCAGCAACCTAGCGGGGTGCTCCTACGAGCAGTACTTC,CASNLAGCSYEQYF
TRBV20-1,TRBD2,TRBJ2-3,NA,TGCAGTGCTAGTAGGCCTAGCGGGAACCCAGATACGCAGTATTTT,CSASRPSGNPDTQYF
TRBV4-3,NA,TRBJ2-1,NA,TGCGCCAGCAGCCTTAGTGCCGGTAGCCCACGGTTCTTC,CASSLSAGSPRFF
TRBV6-2/TRBV6-3,TRBD1,TRBJ2-1,NA,TGTGCCAGCAGTTACTCTTGGTGGCAGGGGGCTACCAATGAGCAGTTCTTC,CASSYSWWQGATNEQFF
TRBV7-9,TRBD1,TRBJ1-6,NA,TGTGCCAGCAGCTTGCAGGGGGCGGGGTCACCCCTCCACTTT,CASSLQGAGSPLHF
TRBV10-3,NA,TRBJ2-1,NA,TGTGCCATCAGTGAAGGCAGGGGCTACAATGAGCAGTTCTTC,CAISEGRGYNEQFF
TRBV9,NA,TRBJ2-1,NA,TGTGCCAGCAGCGTAGAAGGGGCCAACGCGCAAAATTACAATGAGCAGTTCTTC,CASSVEGANAQNYNEQFF
TRBV9,TRBD1,TRBJ1-4,NA,TGTGCCAGCAGCGTAGGAGGACAGGGGAATGAAAAACTGTTTTTT,CASSVGGQGNEKLFF
TRBV4-1,TRBD1,TRBJ2-7,NA,TGCGCCAGCAGCCTTACAGGGGTCGGCTCCTACGAGCAGTACTTC,CASSLTGVGSYEQYF
TRBV28,TRBD1,TRBJ2-7,NA,TGTGCCAGCAGTCCCCCCGGGACAGGACTCTACAAGCAGTACTTC,CASSPPGTGLYKQYF
TRBV4-1,TRBD2,TRBJ2-7,NA,TGCGCCAGCAGCCAAGATGGAGGGACTAGCGTCTACGAGCAGTACTTC,CASSQDGGTSVYEQYF
TRBV5-4,NA,TRBJ2-7,NA,TGTGCCAGCAGCCGGGGGACGAGCGGCCCCCTCCGCTTC,CASSRGTSGPLRF
TRBV27,TRBD2,TRBJ2-1,NA,TGTGCCAGCAGTTTCGCGGGAGGGACGCGGAATGAGCAGTTCTTC,CASSFAGGTRNEQFF
TRBV2,TRBD1,TRBJ2-7,NA,TGTGCCAGCGCGGGGAGGACAGGGACCGAGCAGTACTTC,CASAGRTGTEQYF